The present T cell receptor (beta chain) was sequenced within a study of sequential checkpoint blockade in melanoma. Looking at the study overall: After both sequences, patients received maintenance nivolumab.

Sequencing was performed with immunoSEQ multiplex PCR; in TCRdb, only in-frame clones are kept and a portion is missing. The sample has tens of thousands of clones, about 88% seen once; the top ten hold 12% to 15%. V was shortened by 3 bases and J by 5 bases, with 3 bases between the two germline ends. This CDR3 comprises 11 residues. CDR1 and CDR2 from the germline V gene are MDHEN and SYDVKM. Noted treatment: randomized to nivolumab then ipilimumab (arm A) or the reverse (arm B). No patient had prior DNA-damaging chemotherapy. Sorted cells were live CD3+CD8+, lacking CD19 and CD56, from PBMCs. The V gene is TRBV28, the J gene TRBJ2-3, with D hard to call. The sample was CD8+ T cells sorted from blood (inferred from file names), taken from a patient given nivolumab and ipilimumab in sequence. The TCR sequence derives from a human donor with melanoma. CDR3 nucleotides: TGTGCCAGCAGTTTCGGAGATACGCAGTATTTT. This encodes CASSFGDTQYF. Full variable domain (missing parts from reference TRBV28 and TRBJ2-3): DVKVTQSSRYLVKRTGEKVFLECVQDMDHENMFWYRQDPGLGLRLIYFSYDVKMKEKGDIPEGYSVSREKKERFSLILESASTNQTSMYLCASSFGDTQYFGPGTRLTVL.